This T cell receptor beta chain was sequenced during a study of B cell selection in AIRE deficiency. General study findings and limits: Healthy Tconv contained approximately 37% of shared healthy Treg sequences; only TCRbeta sequenced. Patient Tconv and Treg cells showed healthy-like TCRBV usage, CDR3 length, diversity. Patient Tconv cells held about 28% of Treg sequences shared by healthy donors.

TCRdb keeps only in-frame clones here, not all; method: immunoSEQ multiplex PCR. The table lists 20,000 to 30,000 clones, approximately 97% of them singletons, with more than 0.2% in the top ten. The sorted conventional CD4 T cells were gated as CD4+CD127+. V was cut by 5 bases and J by 11 bases, with 20 bases left in between. Germline CDR1 SGHTA, CDR2 FQGTGA. CDR3 length: 14 amino acids. Comment on this clone: Its specificity is unknown.

This sequence joins TRBV7-3 and TRBJ2-3; possibly TRBD1 for D (6 bases). Sample: conventional CD4+ T cells sorted from PBMCs. The origin of this receptor is a human donor with AIRE deficiency. CDR3 sequence reads: CASSRDNGKAVQYF. The CDR3 DNA is TGTGCCAGCAGCAGGGACAATGGGAAGGCAGTGCAGTATTTT.